Here is one TCR beta chain with its context. What it binds is not known. Excluded were patients having autoimmune disease history or systemic immunosuppression. J lost 5 bases, V lost 8 bases, and 9 bases had no gene match. This CDR3 is 15 amino acids long. Per germline, CDR1 MNHNS and CDR2 SASEGT. Assay used: immunoSEQ multiplex PCR; TCRdb lists only in-frame clones, some missing. The repertoire holds 30,000 to 40,000 clones, with more than 65% as singletons. This sample was taken from a study of OX40 agonist ivuxolimab in advanced cancers. On the study more broadly: People in dose escalation had one of these cancers: hepatocellular carcinoma, melanoma, renal cell or head and neck cancer. The mean age was approximately 56 years, ranging from about 20 to 90, with around four fifths of participants male. General study findings and limits: Dosing at 0.1 to 3.0 mg/kg was accompanied by clonal expansion of CD4+ and CD8+ blood T cells by week 6.

V is TRBV6-1 and J is TRBJ2-3; 11 nucleotides align to TRBD2. The source material was CD4+ or CD8+ T cells sorted from blood, sampled in a trial of the OX40 agonist ivuxolimab. This TCR came from an adult with an advanced solid tumor such as melanoma, head and neck, liver or kidney cancer. The CDR3 here is CASLIGLAGGDTQYF. In DNA form, the CDR3 reads TGTGCCAGCCTCATAGGGCTAGCGGGAGGAGATACGCAGTATTTT.